This T cell receptor (beta chain) was observed in a study of blood T cell repertoires in COVID-19. Overall study: The analysed material was cDNA or gDNA that came from T cells, B-cell-depleted T cells, or PBMCs.

This CDR3 comprises 13 residues. Trimming left V 6 bases short and J 6 bases short, with 11 bases between. TCRdb keeps only in-frame clones here, not all; method: immunoSEQ multiplex PCR. The sample includes over 300,000 clones, roughly 85% of them seen just once. The sequencing input was PBMCs or T cells enriched from blood (not recorded which). This chain joins TRBV12-3 or TRBV12-4 and TRBJ1-4; D is ambiguous. This sequence was found in a man aged 25 to 45 who had recovered from COVID-19. CDR3 protein: CASSRGLDEKLFF. The CDR3 DNA is TGTGCCAGCAGCCGGGGATTGGATGAAAAACTGTTTTTT.